This T cell receptor (beta chain) is from a study of esophageal squamous cell carcinoma under preoperative chemotherapy (dated by TCRdb to the late 2010s). About the full investigation: In the study, TCR repertoires were profiled in both peripheral blood T cells and tumor-infiltrating lymphocytes. About 5 patients with primary esophageal squamous cell carcinoma were included in the cohort. The study examined the effect of paclitaxel-nedaplatin chemotherapy on T-cell receptor repertoires in patients with esophageal squamous cell carcinoma. Repertoires from samples collected before paclitaxel-nedaplatin therapy were compared with repertoires from samples collected after the therapy.

Libraries were made using PCR. The instrument was a HiSeq X Ten. TCR repertoires were characterized by high-throughput sequencing. TCRdb reprocessed the public reads (quality trimming at Q25 with fastp, clone calling with MiXCR) and kept in-frame beta chains. Entries are consolidated by CDR3 protein sequence, retaining the most common genes and DNA. Recorded for this sample are about 30,000 distinct CDR3 sequences; roughly 52% of them occurred a single time. Jointly, the top ten make up about 12% of the sample. Regarding this clonotype: It lacks a known antigen. Within one base of it there is no much larger clone, and no base qualities were kept.

Overall results and qualifications from the work: Post-treatment tumor-infiltrating lymphocytes appeared partly derived from peripheral T cells migrating into the tumor, not solely from local clonal changes. Paclitaxel-nedaplatin therapy induced immediate and substantial clonotype frequency changes, with contraction more likely among abundant clones than amplification. Only five patients with esophageal squamous cell carcinoma were analyzed, making for a small cohort. A significant increase in TCR diversity was observed in peripheral T cells after chemotherapy, whereas no such increase was observed in tumor-infiltrating lymphocytes.

The time point tag for this specimen amounts to: before preoperative PTX-NDP chemotherapy. Patients received paclitaxel-nedaplatin as preoperative chemotherapy before surgery. The CDR3 covers 15 residues, taking in both the cysteine and the phenylalanine. Solely the CDR3 DNA is kept, with 45 bases framed from the first base. Reading the germline V gene gives CDR1 MNHNS and CDR2 SASEGT. The junction shows trimming of 7 bases on V and 6 bases on J, and the gene matches do not reach 11 bases of it. The material was obtained from a patient given preoperative chemotherapy. The source of this sequence is a human donor with esophageal squamous cell carcinoma. The donor label of this sample is uncertain. The receptor chain draws on TRBV6-1 and TRBJ2-5, with TRBD1 identical over 10 junction bases. The CDR3 protein sequence reads: CASTLSSTGGKTQYF. DNA sequence: TGTGCCAGCACCCTCTCGTCGACAGGGGGCAAGACCCAGTACTTC.